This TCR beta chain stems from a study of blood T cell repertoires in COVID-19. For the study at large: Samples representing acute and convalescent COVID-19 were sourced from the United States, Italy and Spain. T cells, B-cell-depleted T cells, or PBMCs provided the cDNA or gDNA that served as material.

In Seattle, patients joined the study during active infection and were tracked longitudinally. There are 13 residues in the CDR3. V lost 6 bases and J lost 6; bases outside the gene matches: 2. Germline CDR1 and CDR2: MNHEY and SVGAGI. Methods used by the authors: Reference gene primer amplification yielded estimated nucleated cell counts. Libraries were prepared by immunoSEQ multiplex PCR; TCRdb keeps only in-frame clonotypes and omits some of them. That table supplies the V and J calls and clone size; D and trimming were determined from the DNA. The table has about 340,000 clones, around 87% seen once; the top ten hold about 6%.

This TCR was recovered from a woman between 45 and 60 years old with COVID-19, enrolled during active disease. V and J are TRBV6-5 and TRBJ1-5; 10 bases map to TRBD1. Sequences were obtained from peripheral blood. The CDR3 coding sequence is TGTGCCAGCAGACGGACAGGGGGTCAGCCCCAGCATTTT. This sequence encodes CASRRTGGQPQHF.